The 21 T cell receptor beta chains presented below share a single source sample, sequenced in a study of PD-1 blockade in classical Hodgkin lymphoma. Each of the patients experienced relapse following autologous stem cell transplantation, and their brentuximab vedotin exposure differed. The method was immunoSEQ multiplex PCR; TCRdb's version includes in-frame clones alone and lacks a portion of them. The sample includes around 28,000 clones, less than 90% seen only once; the top ten take roughly 22%. The source was peripheral blood mononuclear cells (PBMCs), collected before the second cycle of nivolumab. The receptor set was obtained from a human donor with classical Hodgkin lymphoma.

The CDR3 DNA reads as TGTGCCAGCCGCCCTAGCGGGGGGGAAGAGACCCAGTACTTC. Amino acids: CASRPSGGEETQYF. The genes are TRBV6-6 and TRBJ2-5, with 12 bases aligning to TRBD2. The germline V gene encodes CDR1 MNHNY and CDR2 SVGAGI (reference sequence). V shed 8 bases and J 3 bases; nucleotides not matched to a gene: 4. This CDR3 is built from 14 residues.

The chain recombines TRBV7-2 with TRBJ2-7, with 10 bases lining up with TRBD2. The CDR3 is 15 amino acids. Germline V gene lookup returns CDR1 SGHTA and CDR2 FQGNSA. The V segment lost 4 bases and the J segment 2 bases; nucleotides outside the gene matches: 5. The CDR3 DNA follows: TGTGCCAGCAGCTACCTAGCGGGGGCCGCCTACGAGCAGTACGTC. Its translation: CASSYLAGAAYEQYV.

The chain carries TRBV19 and TRBJ1-5; D perhaps matches TRBD1 (6 bases). Germline CDR1 reads LNHDA; CDR2 reads SQIVND (reference sequence). The CDR3 is made up of 13 amino acids. V was clipped by 4 bases and J by 4 bases, with 8 bases between them. CDR3 sequence (DNA): TGTGCCAGTAGTAGACAGGAAAATCAGCCCCAGCATTTT. The encoded protein is CASSRQENQPQHF.

J is TRBJ1-6 and V is TRBV19; perhaps TRBD1 as D (5 bases). The V end lost 3 bases, the J end lost 4 bases, and 16 bases lay between the germline ends. The CDR3 loop spans 17 amino acids. CDR1 is LNHDA and CDR2 is SQIVND in the germline V gene (reference sequence). CDR3 in amino acids: CASSIGWQGSYNSPLHF. CDR3 bases: TGTGCCAGTAGTATTGGTTGGCAGGGATCTTATAATTCACCCCTCCACTTT.

The chain joins TRBV5-1 to TRBJ2-1; 8 bases align to TRBD2. Germline V gene data show CDR1 as SGHRS and CDR2 as YFSETQ. Unmatched junction bases numbered 11, after V lost 4 bases and J lost 8 bases. This CDR3 is built from 15 residues. Here the CDR3 DNA reads TGCGCCAGCAGCACCGGACTAGCCGGGTGGTATGAGCAGTTCTTC. Protein sequence: CASSTGLAGWYEQFF.

The CDR3 region has the DNA TGTGCCAGCAGCCAGAGCTCCTACGAGCAGTACTTC. Amino acids: CASSQSSYEQYF. The V and J genes are TRBV7-2 and TRBJ2-7; D remains unclear. The CDR3 has 12 amino acids. Trimming took off 5 bases at V and 0 bases at J, with 5 bases between the two ends. CDR1 and CDR2 from the germline V gene are SGHTA and FQGNSA. Drawing the rest from reference TRBV7-2 and TRBJ2-7, the complete variable domain is GAGVSQSPSNKVTEKGKDVELRCDPISGHTALYWYRQSLGQGLEFLIYFQGNSAPDKSGLPSDRFSAERTGGSVSTLTIQRTQQEDSAVYLCASSQSSYEQYFGPGTRLTVT.

By share, this clone ranks as medium-sized. The chain employs TRBV5-4 and TRBJ1-1; no firm D call. V was pared by 4 bases and J by 3 bases, with 10 bases between. CDR1 SGHNT and CDR2 YYREEE come from the germline V gene (reference sequence). The CDR3 sequence is 13 residues long. The CDR3 region is CASSPRVDTEAFF. The CDR3 bases are TGTGCCAGCAGCCCACGGGTTGACACTGAAGCTTTCTTT.

The chain uses TRBV7-9 and TRBJ2-1, with D perhaps matching TRBD1 (6 bases). CDR3 size: 15 residues. Germline V lookup: CDR1 SEHNR, CDR2 FQNEAQ (reference sequence). V dropped 4 bases and J dropped 8 bases, with 18 bases sitting between them. The DNA for the CDR3 is TGTGCCAGCAGCTGGACTCAGGGGAATCAGGATGAGCAGTTCTTC. This encodes CASSWTQGNQDEQFF.

J is TRBJ2-3 and V is TRBV5-6; TRBD2 agrees at 9 bases. The germline V gene has CDR1 SGHDT and CDR2 YYEEEE. The V segment lost 2 bases and the J segment 0 bases; nucleotides outside the gene matches: 1. The CDR3 extends over 15 amino acids. The CDR3 DNA reads as TGTGCCAGCAGCTTAGCGGGAGGTAGCACAGATACGCAGTATTTT. Residues: CASSLAGGSTDTQYF.

A single count supports this clone. This sequence joins TRBV27 and TRBJ2-3; TRBD1 matches 8 bases. CDR3 length equals 15 residues. CDR1 is MNHEY, CDR2 SMNVEV, per germline (reference sequence). Trimming took 6 bases from V and 1 from J; bases not matched to a gene: 6. CDR3 bases: TGTGCCAGCAGAAGAAAGGGACAGGGCACAGATACGCAGTATTTT. Its translation is CASRRKGQGTDTQYF.

The V gene is TRBV7-3, the J gene TRBJ2-2; 10 nucleotides line up with TRBD2. Germline lookup yields CDR1 SGHTA and CDR2 FQGTGA. The CDR3 length is 14 residues. V gave up 5 bases and J gave up 6 bases; unmatched junction bases: 3. CDR3: CASSLAGVAGELFF. As DNA, the CDR3 is TGTGCCAGCAGCCTAGCGGGAGTCGCCGGGGAGCTGTTTTTT.

The chain combines TRBV27 with TRBJ1-1, with D possibly matching TRBD1 (5 bases). The CDR3 length is 16 residues. CDR1 and CDR2 from the germline V gene are MNHEY and SMNVEV (reference sequence). V was cut by 5 bases and J by 5 bases, with 21 bases left in between. The CDR3 spells CASSLTPTGKWTEAFF. Here the CDR3 DNA reads TGTGCCAGCAGTCTCACTCCAACAGGAAAGTGGACTGAAGCTTTCTTT.

The chain is built from TRBV19 and TRBJ1-6; the match to TRBD1 covers 7 bases. V shed 6 bases and J 10 bases; nucleotides not matched to a gene: 9. CDR3 length equals 14 residues. The V gene's germline CDR1 is LNHDA and CDR2 SQIVND (reference sequence). CDR3 region: CASRDRVFESPLHF. The CDR3 region has the DNA TGTGCCAGTAGAGACAGGGTCTTCGAGTCACCCCTCCACTTT.

The V and J genes are TRBV7-2 and TRBJ2-7; 10 bases are shared with TRBD1. CDR1 and CDR2 (germline): SGHTA, FQGNSA. The CDR3 extends over 15 amino acids. The V segment lost 5 bases and the J segment 9 bases; nucleotides outside the gene matches: 13. Written as DNA, the CDR3 is TGTGCCAGCAGCCGGGTGGGAAGACAGGGGGCCGGGCAGTACTTC. Translation gives CASSRVGRQGAGQYF.

The chain employs TRBV21-1 and TRBJ2-3; TRBD1, as called in the table, went unchecked against the DNA. TRBV21-1 is reported as a pseudogene. There are 16 residues in the CDR3. CDR3 bases: TGTGCCAGCAGCCCCTTCGGTTGGGGACACACAGATACGCAGTATTTT. Amino acid sequence: CASSPFGWGHTDTQYF.

V usage is TRBV5-1 and J usage is TRBJ1-3, with 7 bases identical to TRBD1. Trimming at V came to 4 bases and at J to 0 bases, leaving 4 bases not matched to a gene. CDR3 size: 15 residues. Germline CDR1 SGHRS, CDR2 YFSETQ. The CDR3 sequence is CASSTGQASGNTIYF. DNA for the CDR3: TGCGCCAGCAGCACCGGACAGGCCTCTGGAAACACCATATATTTT.

This clone was seen once. The chain joins TRBV4-1 to TRBJ1-1, with unresolved D. Germline CDR1 and CDR2: MGHRA and YSYEKL. The CDR3 consists of 14 residues. V lost 3 bases and J 0 bases, leaving 8 bases between the germline ends. The CDR3 here is CASSHLPVNTEAFF. The CDR3 DNA reads TGCGCCAGCAGCCACCTTCCGGTGAACACTGAAGCTTTCTTT.

V usage is TRBV28 and J usage is TRBJ2-6; 7 nucleotides line up with TRBD2. The length of the CDR3 is 13 residues. J was trimmed by 8 bases and V by 9 bases; bases with no gene match: 7. Germline CDR1 MDHEN, CDR2 SYDVKM. The CDR3 spells CASGGGVTNVLTF. The DNA of the CDR3 is TGTGCCAGTGGCGGGGGTGTGACCAACGTCCTGACTTTC.

The chain is built from TRBV6-5 and TRBJ2-7; D is unresolved. The ends were cut back, 5 bases at V and 1 base at J, with 12 bases in the middle. Per the germline V gene, CDR1 is MNHEY and CDR2 is SVGAGI. There are 14 residues in the CDR3. The CDR3 reads CASSRPGHSYEQYV. The CDR3 nucleotides read TGTGCCAGCAGTCGTCCTGGCCATTCCTACGAGCAGTACGTC.

The chain links TRBV4-3 to TRBJ1-1; D unclear. Germline V gene data show CDR1 as LGHNA and CDR2 as YSLEER. The CDR3 runs 13 residues. Trimming cost V 3 bases and J 0 bases, with 5 bases left between them. CDR3 region: CASSHRLNTEAFF. The CDR3 DNA is TGCGCCAGCAGCCATCGCCTGAACACTGAAGCTTTCTTT.

The genes are TRBV19 and TRBJ1-2; 8 nucleotides agree with TRBD1. V shed 6 bases and J 1 base; nucleotides not matched to a gene: 10. The germline V gene has CDR1 LNHDA and CDR2 SQIVND (reference sequence). This CDR3 is built from 16 residues. CDR3 sequence: CASRENNDRGNYGYTF. The DNA for the CDR3 is TGTGCCAGTAGGGAAAACAACGACAGGGGTAACTATGGCTACACCTTC.